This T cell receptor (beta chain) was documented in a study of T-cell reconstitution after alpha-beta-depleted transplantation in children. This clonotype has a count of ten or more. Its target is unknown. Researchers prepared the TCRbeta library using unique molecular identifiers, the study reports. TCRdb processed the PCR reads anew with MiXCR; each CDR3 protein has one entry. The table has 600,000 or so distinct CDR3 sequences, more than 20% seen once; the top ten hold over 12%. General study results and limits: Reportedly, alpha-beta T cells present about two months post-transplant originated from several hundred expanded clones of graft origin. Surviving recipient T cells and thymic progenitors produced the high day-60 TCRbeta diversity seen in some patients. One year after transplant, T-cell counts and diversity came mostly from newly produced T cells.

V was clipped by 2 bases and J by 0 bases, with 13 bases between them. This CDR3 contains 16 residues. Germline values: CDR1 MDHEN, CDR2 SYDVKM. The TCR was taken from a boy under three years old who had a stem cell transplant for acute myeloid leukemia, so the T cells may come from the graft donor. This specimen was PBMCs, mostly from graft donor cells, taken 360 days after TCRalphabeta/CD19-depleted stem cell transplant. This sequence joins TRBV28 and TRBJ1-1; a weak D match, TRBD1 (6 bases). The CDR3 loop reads CASSLGTTGLNTEAFF. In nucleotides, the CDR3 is TGTGCCAGCAGTTTAGGTACGACAGGACTGAACACTGAAGCTTTCTTT.